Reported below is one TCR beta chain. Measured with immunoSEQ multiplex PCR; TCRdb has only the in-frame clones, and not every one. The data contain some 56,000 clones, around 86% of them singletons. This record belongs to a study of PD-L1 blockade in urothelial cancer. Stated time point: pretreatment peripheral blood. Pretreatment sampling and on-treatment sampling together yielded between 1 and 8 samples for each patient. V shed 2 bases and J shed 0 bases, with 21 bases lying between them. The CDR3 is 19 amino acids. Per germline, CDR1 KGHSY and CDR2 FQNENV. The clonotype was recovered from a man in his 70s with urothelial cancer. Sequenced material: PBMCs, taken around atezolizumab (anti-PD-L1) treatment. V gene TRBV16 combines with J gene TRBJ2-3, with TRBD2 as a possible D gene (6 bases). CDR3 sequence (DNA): TGTGCCAGCAGCCAAATCGTGGGGACTTCTTATACTAGCACAGATACGCAGTATTTT. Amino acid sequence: CASSQIVGTSYTSTDTQYF.